Here is one T cell receptor (beta chain) with its context. Antigen unknown. These data come from a study of cytomegalovirus exposure and HLA in healthy donors. The PCR employed 60 Vbeta primers together with 13 Jbeta primers. This table comes from immunoSEQ multiplex PCR, and its TCRdb copy is limited to in-frame clones, with some not included. The sample has roughly 130,000 clones; roughly 72% are singletons. CDR3 size: 14 residues. Germline V CDR1 and CDR2: MNHNS, SASEGT. V was pared by 7 bases and J by 2 bases, with 3 bases of the junction left unmatched. General study findings and limits: The productive fraction for most TCR beta V segments was about 87% or about 30% in an earlier analysis. It was reported that the classifier diagnosed cytomegalovirus status with high specificity and sensitivity in both the original and validation cohorts.

The rearrangement uses TRBV6-1 and TRBJ2-1, with 9 nucleotides matching TRBD1. Input material: PBMCs. This receptor was obtained from a woman aged 45 to 65 in good health and CMV-seronegative. Here the CDR3 reads CASTRTGAYNEQFF. The CDR3 DNA reads TGTGCCAGCACCAGGACAGGGGCCTACAATGAGCAGTTCTTC.